This T cell receptor beta chain came from a study of T cell responses to AZD1222 COVID-19 vaccine. To note about this clone: As yet, its antigen is unknown.

Study results and caveats: Close to half of spike-specific TCRs reportedly recognize unmutated variant regions.

Germline values: CDR1 SGHNT, CDR2 YYREEE (reference sequence). The CDR3 is 13 residues long. V lost 4 bases, J lost 1 base, and 8 bases lay in between. The repertoire was sequenced with immunoSEQ multiplex PCR; TCRdb's copy has only in-frame clones and lacks some. The sample lists fewer than 130,000 clones, 70% to 90% occurring once. This sequence was found in an adult who received the AZD1222 COVID-19 vaccine. This chain joins TRBV5-4 and TRBJ1-1; D call uncertain. The sequences come from peripheral blood, collected 28 days after the second AZD1222 dose. As DNA, the CDR3 is TGTGCCAGCAGCCAGGAATGGAACACTGAAGCTTTCTTT. Translated, it gives CASSQEWNTEAFF.